A single sample gave rise to the 25 T cell receptor beta chains below, sequenced in a study of neurological immune-mediated disorders. One entry per CDR3 protein results from TCRdb running MiXCR on the 5' RACE reads. The data hold about 40,000 distinct CDR3 sequences, with 2% to 3% observed a single time. Sequencing was carried out using PBMCs. The receptors stem from a man over 45 with multiple sclerosis.

This clonotype came up many times. The chain carries TRBV5-1 and TRBJ2-3; 9 bases fit TRBD1. The V gene's germline CDR1 is SGHRS and CDR2 YFSETQ. The V segment lost 6 bases and the J segment 4 bases; nucleotides outside the gene matches: 12. CDR3 length: 16 amino acids. CDR3 sequence (DNA): TGCGCCAGCACCTCTGGGAACAGGGGGCGGCCAGATACGCAGTATTTT. Residues: CASTSGNRGRPDTQYF.

This clonotype was counted many times. This rearrangement joins TRBV7-2 to TRBJ1-4, with D perhaps matching TRBD1 (5 bases). Germline loops: CDR1 SGHTA, CDR2 FQGNSA. V lost 6 bases and J 7 bases, leaving 18 bases between the germline ends. This CDR3 comprises 15 residues. CDR3 sequence: CASSLSQGGSEKLFF. The DNA for the CDR3 is TGTGCCAGCAGTCTTAGTCAGGGAGGAAGTGAAAAACTGTTTTTT.

This clonotype was found many times. The V gene is TRBV15, the J gene TRBJ2-1, with 9 nucleotides matching TRBD1. V trimming: 3 bases; J trimming: 5 bases; junction bases outside the gene matches: 8. The V gene's germline CDR1 is LNHNV and CDR2 YYDKDF (reference sequence). The CDR3 spans 16 residues. The CDR3 nucleotides read TGTGCCACCAGCAGTCCCCGGGACAGGGACCACAATGAGCAGTTCTTC. It translates to CATSSPRDRDHNEQFF. The full variable domain, its missing parts supplied by reference TRBV15 and TRBJ2-1, is DAMVIQNPRYQVTQFGKPVTLSCSQTLNHNVMYWYQQKSSQAPKLLFHYYDKDFNNEADTPDNFQSRRPNTSFCFLDIRSPGLGDTAMYLCATSSPRDRDHNEQFFGPGTRLTVL.

The chain recombines TRBV4-2 with TRBJ1-1; D is undetermined. Germline V gene lookup returns CDR1 LGHNA and CDR2 YNFKEQ. There are 15 residues in the CDR3. Trimming took 2 bases from V and 7 from J, leaving 17 bases between them. The CDR3 region has the DNA TGTGCCAGCAGCCAATCTCCGTCAGCCCGACATGAAGCTTTCTTT. The encoded protein is CASSQSPSARHEAFF.

This clonotype was counted at least ten times. The rearrangement uses TRBV12-3 or TRBV12-4 and TRBJ2-1; either TRBD1 or TRBD2 may supply D (5 bases each). V was clipped by 2 bases and J by 6 bases, with 11 bases between them. This CDR3 contains 14 residues. The CDR3 loop is CASSLFGTLNEQFF. DNA for the CDR3: TGTGCCAGCAGTTTATTTGGGACCCTCAATGAGCAGTTCTTC.

This clonotype was counted many times. V and J are TRBV27 and TRBJ2-7, with TRBD1 as a possible D gene (5 bases). CDR3 size: 16 residues. The germline V gene has CDR1 MNHEY and CDR2 SMNVEV (reference sequence). Trimming took 3 bases from V and 0 from J, leaving 15 bases between them. CDR3 in amino acids: CASSFSQGESSYEQYF. The CDR3 region has the DNA TGTGCCAGCAGTTTTTCCCAGGGCGAAAGCTCCTACGAGCAGTACTTC.

This clonotype was seen many times. The gene calls are TRBV25-1 and TRBJ1-4; D unresolved. CDR3 length equals 15 residues. Germline loops: CDR1 MGHDK, CDR2 SYGVNS. V was trimmed by 3 bases and J by 7 bases, leaving 15 bases between them. In nucleotides, the CDR3 is TGTGCCAGCAGTGATGGGAACGTAGGATTTGAAAAACTGTTTTTT. Protein product: CASSDGNVGFEKLFF.

This clonotype was detected ten times or more. The rearrangement links TRBV27 to TRBJ2-2, with D unresolved. CDR3 size: 13 residues. Germline V gives CDR1 MNHEY, CDR2 SMNVEV (reference sequence). Trimming stripped 8 bases from V and 4 bases from J, with 11 bases between. The CDR3 reads CASHGWGTGELFF. The CDR3 nucleotides are TGTGCCAGCCACGGCTGGGGCACCGGGGAGCTGTTTTTT.

Many counts were recorded for this clonotype. This chain links TRBV6-5 with TRBJ2-7; the match to TRBD2 covers 7 bases. The CDR3 runs to 14 residues. V shed 2 bases, J shed 2 bases, and the junction held 3 bases outside the gene matches. Germline V gives CDR1 MNHEY, CDR2 SVGAGI. CDR3 region: CASSYEGGAYEQYF. The DNA of the CDR3 is TGTGCCAGCAGTTACGAGGGAGGGGCCTACGAGCAGTACTTC.

In its sample, this clonotype was seen many times. The V gene is TRBV3-1, the J gene TRBJ2-7; 10 positions match TRBD1. Trimming removed 2 bases from V and 6 bases from J; junction bases left unmatched: 4. Germline V gene lookup returns CDR1 LGHDT and CDR2 YNNKEL (reference sequence). The CDR3 is 14 amino acids. CDR3 protein: CASSQRQGATEQYF. CDR3 DNA: TGTGCCAGCAGCCAAAGACAGGGGGCGACCGAGCAGTACTTC.

There are many counts of this clonotype. This chain uses TRBV3-1 with TRBJ2-7; 7 bases line up with TRBD1. The CDR3 covers 12 residues. V shed 0 bases and J 11 bases; nucleotides not matched to a gene: 4. Germline V gene sequence: CDR1 LGHDT, CDR2 YNNKEL (reference sequence). The chain's CDR3 is CASSQEGGAEYF. The DNA of the CDR3 is TGTGCCAGCAGCCAAGAAGGGGGCGCGGAGTACTTC.

This clonotype was seen ten or more times. V is TRBV13 and J is TRBJ1-6; D is uncertain. With 5 bases removed from V and 9 bases from J, the gap between germline ends came to 8 bases. Germline assignment: CDR1 PRHDT and CDR2 FYEKMQ (reference sequence). The CDR3 length is 12 residues. CDR3 nucleotides: TGTGCCAGCAGCGGGGTGGGTTCACCCCTCCACTTT. Translated: CASSGVGSPLHF.

This clonotype occurred many times. V gene TRBV6-5 combines with J gene TRBJ2-7; D remains unclear. The CDR3 is made up of 13 amino acids. V lost 6 bases and J lost 0, with 9 bases in between. Germline V gene lookup returns CDR1 MNHEY and CDR2 SVGAGI. CDR3 loop: CASRTQNSYEQYF. In DNA form, the CDR3 reads TGTGCCAGCAGGACCCAAAACTCCTACGAGCAGTACTTC.

This clonotype was observed many times. This chain links TRBV6-5 with TRBJ2-6; 9 nucleotides match TRBD1. Germline CDR1 reads MNHEY; CDR2 reads SVGAGI. The CDR3 spans 18 residues. Unmatched junction bases numbered 7, after V lost 1 base and J lost 3 bases. CDR3 nucleotide sequence: TGTGCCAGCAGTTACTATGGGACAGGGTCCTTTGGGGCCAACGTCCTGACTTTC. This gives the protein CASSYYGTGSFGANVLTF.

This rearrangement joins TRBV20-1 to TRBJ1-1, with TRBD1 as a possible D gene (5 bases). CDR3 length: 13 residues. Trimming removed 5 bases from V and 4 bases from J, with 14 bases in between. Germline CDR1 and CDR2: DFQATT and SNEGSKA (reference sequence). The CDR3 loop reads CSAPGKGTTEAFF. The CDR3 DNA reads as TGCAGTGCTCCGGGTAAGGGGACCACTGAAGCTTTCTTT.

This clonotype showed up many times. The chain employs TRBV7-9 and TRBJ1-1, with D possibly being TRBD1 (5 bases). This CDR3 is 13 amino acids long. The germline V gene encodes CDR1 SEHNR and CDR2 FQNEAQ (reference sequence). Trimming pared 6 bases from V and 7 bases from J, leaving 15 bases between. The CDR3 reads CASRRESGGEAFF. The CDR3 DNA reads TGTGCCAGCAGACGGGAGTCGGGGGGTGAAGCTTTCTTT.

On this clonotype: Mismatch with germline at one junction end may stem from a read error. V gene TRBV3-1 combines with J gene TRBJ2-2; the match to TRBD2 covers 9 bases. CDR1 and CDR2 (germline): LGHDT, YNNKEL (reference sequence). This CDR3 spans 16 amino acids. CDR3 bases: TGTGTCAGCAGCCCCGTAGCGGGGGCGAACACCGGGGAGCTGTTTTTT. Its translation is CVSSPVAGANTGELFF.

This clonotype showed up many times. The chain carries TRBV5-1 and TRBJ1-5, with no clear D. This CDR3 has 13 residues. V lost 4 bases and J 0 bases, leaving 5 bases between the germline ends. The germline gives CDR1 SGHRS, CDR2 YFSETQ. The CDR3 bases are TGCGCCAGCAGCCGCGATAGCAATCAGCCCCAGCATTTT. Its translation is CASSRDSNQPQHF. The complete variable domain, with remaining parts taken from reference TRBV5-1 and TRBJ1-5, reads KAGVTQTPRYLIKTRGQQVTLSCSPISGHRSVSWYQQTPGQGLQFLFEYFSETQRNKGNFPGRFSGRQFSNSRSEMNVSTLELGDSALYLCASSRDSNQPQHFGDGTRLSIL.

There are many counts of this clonotype. The CDR3 nucleotides read TGTGCCAGCAGGGTATCCGGACAGTACTCTGGAAACACCATATATTTT. Residues: CASRVSGQYSGNTIYF. The chain combines TRBV12-3 or TRBV12-4 with TRBJ1-3, with D perhaps TRBD1 (6 bases). The CDR3 has 16 residues. Trimming removed 6 bases at V and 0 bases at J, with 15 bases between.

This clonotype was recorded many times. The rearrangement uses TRBV13 and TRBJ2-5, with D possibly being TRBD2 (6 bases). Looked up from germline, CDR1 is PRHDT and CDR2 is FYEKMQ (reference sequence). This CDR3 is 13 amino acids long. Trimming took off 5 bases at V and 5 bases at J, with 12 bases between the two ends. The CDR3 region has the DNA TGTGCCAGCAGCCTCGGGGAGGTGGAGACCCAGTACTTC. Protein sequence: CASSLGEVETQYF.

This clonotype was found many times. The chain combines TRBV12-3 or TRBV12-4 with TRBJ2-5; D is perhaps TRBD1 (5 bases). The V gene lost 3 bases and the J gene lost 1 base, with 12 bases spanning the gap. The CDR3 is made up of 15 amino acids. Here the CDR3 reads CASSFFQGLQETQYF. CDR3 nucleotides: TGTGCCAGCAGTTTTTTTCAGGGTCTCCAAGAGACCCAGTACTTC.

This clonotype has at least ten counts. The rearrangement joins TRBV5-6 to TRBJ2-3; TRBD2 is a possible D gene (7 bases). V dropped 8 bases and J dropped 0 bases, with 13 bases sitting between them. Germline V gives CDR1 SGHDT, CDR2 YYEEEE. The CDR3 loop spans 14 amino acids. The CDR3 bases are TGTGCCAGTCGGGGGCGGGGGAGCACAGATACGCAGTATTTT. It encodes CASRGRGSTDTQYF.

This clonotype was found many times. The chain has TRBV7-9 and TRBJ1-5; D uncertain. The germline V and J ends were trimmed by 5 bases and 5 bases, with 7 bases remaining between them. The germline V gene has CDR1 SEHNR and CDR2 FQNEAQ (reference sequence). CDR3 size: 12 residues. CDR3 protein: CASSLMDQPQHF. The CDR3 DNA follows: TGTGCCAGCAGCCTCATGGATCAGCCCCAGCATTTT.

This clonotype was counted ten times or more. This sequence joins TRBV21-1 and TRBJ1-5; the table's D call, TRBD1, was not checked against the DNA. TRBV21-1 is assigned pseudogene status. This CDR3 is 12 amino acids long. The CDR3 nucleotides are TGTGCCCAAAGGGGGGTCAATCAGCCCCAGCATTTT. Its protein is CAQRGVNQPQHF.

This clonotype was observed many times. The rearrangement links TRBV3-1 to TRBJ2-3; D not certain. In germline, CDR1 is LGHDT, CDR2 YNNKEL (reference sequence). Trimming took off 3 bases at V and 4 bases at J, with 2 bases between the two ends. There are 11 residues in the CDR3. The CDR3 region has the DNA TGTGCCAGCAGCCAGTCAGATACGCAGTATTTT. This codes for CASSQSDTQYF.